This is a list of T cell receptor beta chains from one sample in a study of blood T cell repertoires in COVID-19. Assay: immunoSEQ multiplex PCR; the TCRdb copy retains only in-frame clones and omits some. The sample has 55,000 to 70,000 clones, roughly 87% seen once. Sample: peripheral blood. Receptors originate from a woman between 18 and 30 years old with acute or convalescent COVID-19. CDR3s include the opening cysteine and the closing phenylalanine or tryptophan. A D gene is named only where the DNA matches it firmly.

J gene | CDR3 length | V gene | D gene | CDR3 protein | CDR3 DNA
TRBJ2-3 | 14 | TRBV3-1/TRBV3-2 | - | CASSQRRGADTQYF | TGTGCCAGCAGCCAACGCAGGGGGGCAGATACGCAGTATTTT
TRBJ2-2 | 11 | TRBV29-1 | - | CSVSDTGELFF | TGCAGCGTTTCTGACACCGGGGAGCTGTTTTTT
TRBJ1-3 | 15 | TRBV12-2 | - | CASRDEDRGENTIYF | TGTGCAAGTCGCGACGAGGACAGGGGAGAAAACACCATATATTTT
TRBJ2-6 | 17 | TRBV27 | - | CASSLSPTGSGANVLTF | TGTGCCAGCAGTTTATCCCCTACAGGGTCTGGGGCCAACGTCCTGACTTTC
TRBJ1-2 | 14 | TRBV19 | TRBD1 | CASSNTGGAYGYTF | TGTGCCAGTAGTAATACAGGGGGCGCCTATGGCTACACCTTC
TRBJ2-6 | 19 | TRBV4-1 | TRBD2 | CASSPGAWTSDSGANVLTF | TGCGCCAGCAGCCCGGGGGCCTGGACTAGCGACTCTGGGGCCAACGTCCTGACTTTC
TRBJ1-1 | 14 | TRBV4-2 | - | CASSQSQGGTEAFF | TGTGCCAGCAGCCAATCCCAAGGAGGGACTGAAGCTTTCTTT
TRBJ1-1 | 17 | TRBV4-3 | - | CASSQDLAGVIFTEAFF | TGCGCCAGCAGCCAAGATCTGGCAGGGGTAATTTTCACTGAAGCTTTCTTT
TRBJ1-4 | 14 | TRBV7-6 | TRBD1 | CASSLVQGSEKLFF | TGTGCCAGCAGCTTAGTACAGGGGAGTGAAAAACTGTTTTTT
TRBJ2-1 | 15 | TRBV5-1 | TRBD2 | CASSSGLAGANEQFF | TGCGCCAGCAGCTCGGGACTAGCGGGGGCAAATGAGCAGTTCTTC
TRBJ1-2 | 14 | TRBV5-4 | TRBD1 | CASSFLRDRQGYTF | TGTGCCAGCAGCTTTCTCCGGGACAGGCAGGGCTACACCTTC
TRBJ2-7 | 14 | TRBV7-9 | TRBD2 | CASRTSGPDYEQYF | TGTGCCAGCAGGACTAGCGGGCCTGACTACGAGCAGTACTTC
TRBJ1-2 | 14 | TRBV4-2 | - | CASSQAGGNYGYTF | TGTGCCAGCAGCCAAGCGGGGGGTAACTATGGCTACACCTTC
TRBJ1-2 | 16 | TRBV30 | - | CAWSLGGAPVYYGYTF | TGTGCCTGGAGCTTAGGGGGTGCCCCCGTTTACTATGGCTACACCTTC
TRBJ1-5 | 14 | TRBV27 | - | CASGQGDSNQPQHF | TGTGCCAGCGGCCAAGGGGATAGCAATCAGCCCCAGCATTTT
TRBJ2-3 | 16 | TRBV6-2/TRBV6-3 | - | CASSYSSTFATDTQYF | TGTGCCAGCAGTTACTCGAGTACGTTTGCCACAGATACGCAGTATTTT
TRBJ2-5 | 17 | TRBV11-2 | TRBD2 | CASSLPWGLAGEETQYF | TGTGCCAGCAGCTTACCTTGGGGGTTAGCGGGGGAAGAGACCCAGTACTTC
TRBJ2-7 | 16 | TRBV12-5 | TRBD1 | CASGLVPGDRAGEQYF | TGTGCTAGTGGTTTGGTCCCCGGAGACAGGGCAGGCGAGCAGTACTTC
TRBJ1-5 | 15 | TRBV5-1 | - | CASSLDGGRNQPQHF | TGCGCCAGCAGCTTGGACGGGGGGCGCAATCAGCCCCAGCATTTT
TRBJ2-1 | 16 | TRBV4-3 | TRBD1 | CASSQSRQGPYNEQFF | TGCGCCAGCAGCCAGAGTAGACAGGGTCCCTACAATGAGCAGTTCTTC
TRBJ1-2 | 15 | TRBV19 | TRBD1 | CASSIWDSTNYGYTF | TGTGCCAGTAGTATTTGGGACAGCACTAACTATGGCTACACCTTC
TRBJ1-2 | 15 | TRBV19 | TRBD1 | CASSTGQALLYGYTF | TGTGCCAGTAGTACTGGACAGGCCCTCCTCTATGGCTACACCTTC
TRBJ1-1 | 13 | TRBV5-5 | - | CASSKTGYNAAFF | TGTGCCAGCAGCAAAACAGGATACAACGCGGCTTTCTTT
TRBJ1-5 | 10 | TRBV24-1 | - | CAEVNQPQHF | TGTGCCGAGGTCAATCAGCCCCAGCATTTT
TRBJ1-1 | 13 | TRBV12-5 | - | CASGSGGHSEAFF | TGTGCTAGTGGTTCGGGGGGGCACTCTGAAGCTTTCTTT
TRBJ1-1 | 14 | TRBV2 | TRBD1 | CASSAGQGGTEAFF | TGTGCCAGCAGCGCGGGACAGGGAGGCACTGAAGCTTTCTTT
TRBJ2-3 | 13 | TRBV12-5 | - | CASGLSDTDTQYF | TGTGCTAGTGGTTTATCAGACACAGATACGCAGTATTTT
TRBJ1-2 | 15 | TRBV4-1 | TRBD1 | CASSPGQGNDYGYTF | TGCGCCAGCAGCCCGGGACAGGGGAATGACTATGGCTACACCTTC
TRBJ2-2 | 14 | TRBV25-1 | - | CASSPQANTGELFF | TGTGCCAGCAGTCCCCAGGCGAACACCGGGGAGCTGTTTTTT
TRBJ2-7 | 18 | TRBV11-2 | - | CASSLVLGWGSGFYEQYF | TGTGCCAGCAGCTTAGTTCTGGGGTGGGGTAGCGGATTCTACGAGCAGTACTTC